This T cell receptor (beta chain) emerged from a study of vaccination and CD4 T cells after COVID-19. Overall study findings and caveats: In median terms, SARS-CoV-2-reactive clonotypes went from about 20 to 38, a nonsignificant rise.

Once obtained from cultured CD4+ T cells, the DNA was sequenced using the Oncomine TCR Beta short-read assay. TCRdb ran MiXCR on the PCR reads and lists one entry per CDR3 protein. The sample yields about 12,000 distinct CDR3 sequences, around 60% seen once. A note on this clonotype: Its antigen is not known.

The treatment was: approximately nine-day PBMC culture with coronavirus spike peptide pools or control peptides (ViraFEST assay). V dropped 7 bases and J dropped 3 bases, with 22 bases sitting between them. This CDR3 is built from 16 residues. V is TRBV23-1 and J is TRBJ2-7; D might be TRBD2 (6 bases). TRBV23-1 is placed among ORFs of uncertain function. The source of this sequence is a human donor who had recovered from COVID-19. The sequencing sample was made of CD4+ T cells from blood, cultured in vitro. The CDR3 here is CASNPEGLAMNYEQYF. The CDR3 nucleotides are TGCGCCAGCAATCCAGAGGGTCTAGCGATGAACTACGAGCAGTACTTC.